Listed here are 4 T cell receptor beta chains from one sample, sequenced in a study of PD-1 and CTLA-4 blockade in melanoma. TCRdb's table, derived via immunoSEQ multiplex PCR, lists solely in-frame clones and lacks some. Here the sample spans about 32,000 clones, around 90% being singletons. The source was CD8+ T cells from peripheral blood, collected from a patient given anti-PD-1 treatment. These receptors were obtained from a human donor with melanoma.

This clone was picked up one time. The junction shows a germline mismatch at one end, possibly a read error. The chain employs TRBV5-4 and TRBJ2-7; 7 positions match TRBD2. The CDR3 length is 11 residues. In germline, CDR1 is SGHNT, CDR2 YYREEE (reference sequence). The CDR3, as DNA: TGTGCCAGCAGCTGGGGGGGGAGGGAGAACTTC. This sequence encodes CASSWGGRENF.

This sequence joins TRBV7-9 and TRBJ2-3, with 10 positions matching TRBD1. CDR1 is SEHNR and CDR2 is FQNEAQ in the germline V gene (reference sequence). The V and J ends lost 1 base and 2 bases, in that order; junction bases with no gene match: 6. The CDR3 consists of 17 residues. The CDR3: CASSLGEGQGPTDTQYF. In nucleotides, the CDR3 is TGTGCCAGCAGCTTAGGGGAGGGACAGGGGCCCACAGATACGCAGTATTTT.

This sequence joins TRBV2 and TRBJ1-4, with TRBD1 identical over 12 bases. The germline gives CDR1 SNHLY, CDR2 FYNNEI. After removal of 7 bases from V and 8 bases from J, the junction contained 11 bases not matched to a gene. CDR3 size: 16 residues. The CDR3 loop is CASTFGGQGAREKLFF. As DNA, the CDR3 is TGTGCCAGCACTTTCGGGGGACAGGGGGCGAGGGAAAAACTGTTTTTT.

This chain joins TRBV28 and TRBJ2-7, with 12 bases aligning to TRBD2. Germline loops: CDR1 MDHEN, CDR2 SYDVKM. V shed 6 bases, J shed 0 bases, and the junction held 6 bases outside the gene matches. The CDR3 consists of 16 residues. As DNA, the CDR3 is TGTGCCAGCAGCCCGACTAGCGGGGGTACCTCCTACGAGCAGTACTTC. Translated: CASSPTSGGTSYEQYF.